Below, 2 T cell receptor beta chains from the same sample are listed, as sequenced in a study of response to subunit inactivated influenza vaccine. From the RT-PCR reads, TCRdb called clonotypes with MiXCR, one entry per CDR3 protein. The data contain around 190,000 distinct CDR3 sequences, about 9.3% of them singletons. Sequencing was performed on non-naive T cells sorted from PBMCs, taken on the day of vaccination. The receptors come from a man aged 50-60 years who received an inactivated influenza vaccine.

This clonotype has more than one count but fewer than ten. The rearrangement joins TRBV5-1 to TRBJ2-5, with D possibly being TRBD2 (7 bases). The CDR3 covers 13 residues. V shed 4 bases and J shed 4 bases, with 11 bases lying between them. Germline assignment: CDR1 SGHRS and CDR2 YFSETQ. CDR3: CASSRGAGETQYF. CDR3 DNA: TGCGCCAGCAGCCGGGGGGCCGGAGAGACCCAGTACTTC.

This clonotype was recorded at least ten times. The V call is TRBV7-2, the J call TRBJ2-3, with 7 bases aligning to TRBD2. Germline assignment: CDR1 SGHTA and CDR2 FQGNSA. J gave up 0 bases and V 6 bases, and 9 bases lay outside the gene matches. The CDR3 spans 16 residues. Here the CDR3 DNA reads TGTGCCAGCAGGCGTGAACTAGCGCAAAGCACAGATACGCAGTATTTT. Its translation is CASRRELAQSTDTQYF.